Sequencing of this TCR beta chain was carried out in a study of blood T cell repertoires in COVID-19 (TCRdb year 2020). Notes on the research overall: Samples covering the acute and convalescent phases of COVID-19 were provided by collaborators in the United States, Italy and Spain. The prospective study material was composed of cDNA or gDNA derived from T cells, B-cell-depleted T cells, or PBMCs. Deeply sampled blood TCRbeta repertoires from subjects exposed to, actively infected with, or recovered from COVID-19 were included in the dataset. The repertoires were released in a freely available public database meant as a resource for research on the immune response to SARS-CoV-2. Samples came from the ongoing ImmuneRACE study (first 160 participants) plus 1,254 subjects from 6 global collaborators. A de-identified subject ID, COVID-19 status, age in years and sex were almost always included in the sample metadata. Where available, HLA class I and class II types were obtained from metadata supplied by the sample provider rather than from assay-based typing. The full study reports these points: The amount of clinical and demographic metadata varied by source and participant and was provided uncurated.

Each collaborating institution followed its own protocols to collect whole blood in K2EDTA tubes. Collaborator samples were shipped for TCRbeta analysis as frozen whole blood, isolated PBMCs, or DNA extracted from either sample type. As concerns this clone: The target of this receptor is not known. Nothing much larger sits one base from this clone, and base qualities are not available.

Reading from cysteine to phenylalanine, the CDR3 counts 18 amino acids. Here the CDR3 DNA is all that survives: 54 bases in frame from base 1. TCRbeta CDR3 regions were amplified from genomic DNA using the immunoSEQ Assay, a bias-controlled multiplex PCR. On the study's bioinformatics: Within the assay, amplification of reference gene primers was used to estimate how many nucleated cells each sample contained. To quantify the absolute abundance of each unique TCRbeta CDR3 rearrangement, sequence reads were collapsed and filtered. For each sample, productive Simpson clonality was calculated as the square root of Simpson's diversity index across productive rearrangements. In its TCRdb copy, this immuneACCESS table keeps in-frame sequences only and misses some clones. Where compared with another copy, unresolved V genes explain less than half of these, and the others have no known cause. That table is the source of V, J and clone size, and D and trimming were worked out from the DNA. This sample gives approximately 210,000 clones in total; roughly 86% of them show up just once. The top ten hold around 5.5% of the sample.

The sequence was collected from a woman between 65 and 79 years old with active or convalescent COVID-19. Sequencing input: peripheral blood. The rearranged chain carries TRBV21-1 and TRBJ2-3; the listed D gene, TRBD2, was not tested against the DNA. TRBV21-1 is a pseudogene segment. The nucleotide sequence reads as follows: TGTGCCAGCAAGCGGGGGAACGGCGGGGACCGGGGCACAGATACGCAGTATTTT. Its amino acids are CASKRGNGGDRGTDTQYF.